This T cell receptor (beta chain) appears in the sequencing data of a study of chemoradiotherapy in HPV16-positive cancers. The repertoire was sequenced with immunoSEQ multiplex PCR; TCRdb's copy has only in-frame clones and lacks some. The sample has about 35,000 clones, roughly 78% seen once; the top ten hold 3% to 4.5%. This CDR3 is built from 13 residues. Looked up from germline, CDR1 is SGDLS and CDR2 is YYNGEE. V lost 5 bases, J lost 2 bases, and 7 bases lay in between. Overall study results and limits: HPV-responsive T-cell expansion during chemoradiotherapy was linked to improved recurrence-free survival in HPV16-positive patients.

About this clone: Antigen: not known.

The sample in question was blood, obtained from a patient who underwent chemoradiotherapy. This rearrangement joins TRBV9 to TRBJ2-2; D gene ambiguous. The TCR sequence derives from a human donor with HPV-associated anogenital cancer. The CDR3 loop is CASSLSNTGELFF. The CDR3 DNA is TGTGCCAGCAGTTTAAGCAACACCGGGGAGCTGTTTTTT.